The 18 T cell receptor beta chains given below trace back to one sample, sequenced in a study of T cells in Graves' hyperthyroidism and ophthalmopathy. RNA transcripts yielded amplified TCR beta CDR3 regions. HTBI primers drove first-round RT-PCR of the TCR CDR3. Each CDR3 protein gets one entry after TCRdb re-called the multiplex PCR reads with MiXCR. The data show a few hundred thousand distinct CDR3 sequences, with around an eighth seen just once and over 15% held by the top ten. The source material was blood. These TCRs come from a woman aged 18-29 years with Graves' hyperthyroidism.

This clonotype was recorded many times. This chain joins TRBV2 and TRBJ2-7; weak D call: TRBD2 (7 bases). V lost 0 bases and J 6 bases, leaving 15 bases between the germline ends. The CDR3 is 15 amino acids. In germline, CDR1 is SNHLY, CDR2 FYNNEI. CDR3 sequence reads: CASSEAQRGAGEQYF. In nucleotides, the CDR3 is TGTGCCAGCAGTGAAGCTCAACGGGGGGCCGGCGAGCAGTACTTC.

The DNA for the CDR3 is TGTGCCAGCAGTTCGGTGGACGGACCTAACTATGGCTACACCTTC. Translation gives CASSSVDGPNYGYTF. The chain joins TRBV12-3 or TRBV12-4 to TRBJ1-2, with D unresolved. Trimming pared 4 bases from V and 0 bases from J, leaving 12 bases between. The length of the CDR3 is 15 residues.

The gene calls are TRBV19 and TRBJ2-7; D is uncertain. CDR3 length: 15 residues. Looked up from germline, CDR1 is LNHDA and CDR2 is SQIVND (reference sequence). V lost 10 bases and J lost 5, with 24 bases in between. The CDR3 sequence: CATRKVASSWDEQYF. The CDR3 coding sequence is TGTGCCACCCGAAAGGTGGCCAGCTCTTGGGACGAGCAGTACTTC. Looking up the rest from reference TRBV19 and TRBJ2-7 gives the full variable domain: DGGITQSPKYLFRKEGQNVTLSCEQNLNHDAMYWYRQDPGQGLRLIYYSQIVNDFQKGDIAEGYSVSREKKESFPLTVTSAQKNPTAFYLCATRKVASSWDEQYFGPGTRLTVT.

The V and J genes are TRBV20-1 and TRBJ2-5; 8 positions agree with TRBD1. The germline V gene has CDR1 DFQATT and CDR2 SNEGSKA (reference sequence). The trim removed 2 bases at V and 5 bases at J, leaving 7 bases unmatched. The CDR3 is made up of 14 amino acids. CDR3 DNA sequence: TGCAGTGCTAGACTACAGGACAGGGCGGAGACCCAGTACTTC. Its protein is CSARLQDRAETQYF.

Comments on this clonotype: One junction end does not reproduce the germline sequence, and a read error may be involved. The chain couples TRBV28 to TRBJ2-2; the D gene is possibly TRBD2 (5 bases). The CDR3 has 13 residues. Germline CDR1 and CDR2: MDHEN and SYDVKM. CDR3 protein: CASTEVNTRELFF. CDR3 DNA: TGTGCCAGCACGGAGGTGAACACCAGGGAGCTGTTTTTT.

This clonotype came up many times. The CDR3 DNA sequence: TGTGCCAGCAGCGTAGCGGGCTACAATGAGCAGTTCTTC. Protein product: CASSVAGYNEQFF. The rearrangement uses TRBV11-3 and TRBJ2-1; 7 nucleotides match TRBD2. With 5 bases clipped from V and 3 bases from J, the junction kept 1 base outside the gene matches. Germline V gene sequence: CDR1 SGHNT, CDR2 YENEEA. The CDR3 has 13 amino acids.

This clonotype was observed at least ten times. In DNA, the CDR3 is TGTGCCAGCAGCGTTGGGAAGGACCCCTACAATGAGCAGTTCTTC. This translates into CASSVGKDPYNEQFF. This sequence joins TRBV2 and TRBJ2-1; D is uncertain. V lost 6 bases and J lost 2, with 14 bases in between. This CDR3 has 15 amino acids. Germline CDR1 reads SNHLY; CDR2 reads FYNNEI.

The rearrangement joins TRBV11-2 to TRBJ2-5; no clear D. Trimming removed 4 bases at V and 0 bases at J, with 6 bases between. Per the germline V gene, CDR1 is SGHAT and CDR2 is FQNNGV. The CDR3 loop spans 13 amino acids. The CDR3 region has the DNA TGTGCCAGCAGCTCGGAATACCAAGAGACCCAGTACTTC. Translated: CASSSEYQETQYF.

This clonotype was detected ten times or more. This rearrangement joins TRBV30 to TRBJ1-1; tentative D call: TRBD1 (6 bases). CDR3 length equals 12 residues. Looked up from germline, CDR1 is GTSNPN and CDR2 is SVGIG (reference sequence). Trimming took 3 bases from V and 11 from J, leaving 16 bases between them. CDR3 DNA: TGTGCCTGGAGCAAGAACAGGGCGAGGGCTTTCTTT. Encoded protein: CAWSKNRARAFF. Combining the CDR3 with reference TRBV30 and TRBJ1-1 gives the whole variable domain SQTIHQWPATLVQPVGSPLSLECTVEGTSNPNLYWYRQAAGRGLQLLFYSVGIGQISSEVPQNLSASRPQDRQFILSSKKLLLSDSGFYLCAWSKNRARAFFGQGTRLTVV.

Only a few counts were recorded for this clonotype. The chain recombines TRBV7-8 with TRBJ2-7, with 8 nucleotides matching TRBD2. Germline CDR1 SGHVS, CDR2 FQNEAQ. The CDR3 totals 17 residues. The CDR3 nucleotides are TGTGCTTCTTATGAGGGGAGGGCGGGAGGAACCCGATGGGAGCAGTACTTC. Its protein is CASYEGRAGGTRWEQYF.

A remark on this clonotype: Just one base apart from a much larger clone, this may be a read error. CDR3 in amino acids: CASNPGSGQYF. CDR3 DNA: TGTGCCAGCAATCCCGGGAGCGGGCAGTACTTC. The rearrangement uses TRBV2 and TRBJ2-7, with D possibly matching TRBD2 (6 bases). V was clipped by 7 bases and J by 9 bases, with 13 bases between them. The CDR3 extends over 11 amino acids. CDR1 and CDR2 from the germline V gene are SNHLY and FYNNEI.

This clonotype was counted ten times or more. In nucleotides, the CDR3 is TGCGCCAGCAGCTTGGGGGGGCTAACTGAAGCTTTCTTT. Translating gives CASSLGGLTEAFF. This chain connects TRBV5-1 to TRBJ1-1; possible D gene TRBD1, 6 bases. The CDR3 totals 13 residues. V was pared by 0 bases and J by 5 bases, with 8 bases between. From germline, CDR1 is SGHRS and CDR2 YFSETQ.

This clonotype was picked up many times. The rearrangement joins TRBV12-3 or TRBV12-4 to TRBJ2-1; TRBD2 matches at 7 bases. The CDR3 length is 16 residues. Losses at the gene ends were 3 bases for V and 2 bases for J; bases not matched to a gene: 7. CDR3 region: CASSFGLAATYNEQFF. DNA of the CDR3: TGTGCCAGCAGTTTTGGGCTAGCGGCGACCTACAATGAGCAGTTCTTC.

The DNA of the CDR3 is TGTGCCAGCAGCGGCCTAATCCGGGACTTCAACACAGATACGCAGTATTTT. Translated, it gives CASSGLIRDFNTDTQYF. V usage is TRBV9 and J usage is TRBJ2-3, with D possibly being TRBD2 (6 bases). V was clipped by 3 bases and J by 2 bases, with 19 bases between them. The CDR3 covers 17 residues. Germline values: CDR1 SGDLS, CDR2 YYNGEE. Filled out from reference TRBV9 and TRBJ2-3, the complete variable domain reads DSGVTQTPKHLITATGQRVTLRCSPRSGDLSVYWYQQSLDQGLQFLIQYYNGEERAKGNILERFSAQQFPDLHSELNLSSLELGDSALYFCASSGLIRDFNTDTQYFGPGTRLTVL.

The rearrangement uses TRBV19 and TRBJ1-4; the D gene is possibly TRBD1 (6 bases). V was clipped by 6 bases and J by 8 bases, with 16 bases between them. Germline V gives CDR1 LNHDA, CDR2 SQIVND (reference sequence). This CDR3 is built from 14 residues. The CDR3 region has the DNA TGTGCCAGTAGCCCACAGGGATTAAAGGAAAAACTGTTTTTT. Translating gives CASSPQGLKEKLFF.

This clonotype was seen at least ten times. V gene TRBV12-3 or TRBV12-4 combines with J gene TRBJ1-1; a possible D gene is TRBD1 (5 bases). This CDR3 comprises 14 residues. The ends were cut back, 6 bases at V and 4 bases at J, with 15 bases in the middle. CDR3 protein: CASSFQGFGTEAFF. As DNA, the CDR3 is TGTGCCAGCAGCTTTCAGGGCTTCGGCACTGAAGCTTTCTTT.

This clonotype was found many times. The rearrangement joins TRBV20-1 to TRBJ2-2; possibly TRBD1 for D (6 bases). The CDR3 extends over 14 amino acids. The V and J ends lost 0 bases and 5 bases respectively, with 10 bases between them. Germline lookup yields CDR1 DFQATT and CDR2 SNEGSKA (reference sequence). CDR3 DNA sequence: TGCAGTGCTAGAGAGGTCAGGGGAACCGGGGAGCTGTTTTTT. Amino acids: CSAREVRGTGELFF.

This clonotype was detected many times. The V gene is TRBV5-6, the J gene TRBJ2-3; no clear D gene. The germline V gene encodes CDR1 SGHDT and CDR2 YYEEEE. The V and J ends lost 2 bases and 4 bases respectively, with 5 bases between them. This CDR3 contains 12 residues. The CDR3 reads CASSFRSDTQYF. Here the CDR3 DNA reads TGTGCCAGCAGCTTCAGGTCAGATACGCAGTATTTT.